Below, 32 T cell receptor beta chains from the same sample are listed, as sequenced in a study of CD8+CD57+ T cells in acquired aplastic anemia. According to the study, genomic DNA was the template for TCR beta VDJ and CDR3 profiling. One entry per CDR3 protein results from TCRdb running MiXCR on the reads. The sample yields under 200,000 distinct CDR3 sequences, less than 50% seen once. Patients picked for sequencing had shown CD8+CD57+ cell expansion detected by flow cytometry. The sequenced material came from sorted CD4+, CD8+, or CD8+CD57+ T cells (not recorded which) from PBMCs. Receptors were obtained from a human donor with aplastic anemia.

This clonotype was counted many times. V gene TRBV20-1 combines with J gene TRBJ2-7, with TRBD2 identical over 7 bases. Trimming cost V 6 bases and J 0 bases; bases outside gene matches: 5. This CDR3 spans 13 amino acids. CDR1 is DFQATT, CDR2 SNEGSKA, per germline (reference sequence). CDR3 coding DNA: TGCAGTGCCCGGGGGGACCTCTCCTACGAGCAGTACTTC. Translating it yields CSARGDLSYEQYF.

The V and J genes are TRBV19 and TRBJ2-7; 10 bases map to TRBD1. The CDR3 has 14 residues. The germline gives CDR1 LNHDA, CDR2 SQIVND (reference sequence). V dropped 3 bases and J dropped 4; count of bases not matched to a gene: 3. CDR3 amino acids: CASSIGDRGYEQYF. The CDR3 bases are TGTGCCAGTAGTATCGGGGACAGGGGTTACGAGCAGTACTTC.

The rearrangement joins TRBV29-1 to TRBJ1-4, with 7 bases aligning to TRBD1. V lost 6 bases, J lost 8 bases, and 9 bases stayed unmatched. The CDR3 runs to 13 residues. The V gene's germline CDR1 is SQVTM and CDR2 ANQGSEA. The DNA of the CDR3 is TGCAGCGTCGTGACAGGGTCCGGGGAAAAACTGTTTTTT. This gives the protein CSVVTGSGEKLFF.

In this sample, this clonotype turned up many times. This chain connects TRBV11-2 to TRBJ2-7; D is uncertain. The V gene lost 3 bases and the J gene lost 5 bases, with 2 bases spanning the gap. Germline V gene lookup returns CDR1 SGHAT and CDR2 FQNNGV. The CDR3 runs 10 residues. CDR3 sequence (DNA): TGTGCCAGCAGCTTTAACGAGCAGTACTTC. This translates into CASSFNEQYF.

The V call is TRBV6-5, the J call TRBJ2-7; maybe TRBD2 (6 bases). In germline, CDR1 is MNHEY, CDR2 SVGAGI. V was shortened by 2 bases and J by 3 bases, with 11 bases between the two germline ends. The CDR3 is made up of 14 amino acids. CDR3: CASSYGATSYEQYF. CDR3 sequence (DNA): TGTGCCAGCAGTTACGGGGCGACTAGCTACGAGCAGTACTTC.

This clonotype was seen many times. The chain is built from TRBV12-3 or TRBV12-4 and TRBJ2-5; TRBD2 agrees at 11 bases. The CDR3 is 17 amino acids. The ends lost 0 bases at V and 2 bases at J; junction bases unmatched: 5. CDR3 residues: CASSLAPGTSGQETQYF. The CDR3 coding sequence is TGTGCCAGCAGTTTAGCCCCCGGGACTAGCGGACAAGAGACCCAGTACTTC.

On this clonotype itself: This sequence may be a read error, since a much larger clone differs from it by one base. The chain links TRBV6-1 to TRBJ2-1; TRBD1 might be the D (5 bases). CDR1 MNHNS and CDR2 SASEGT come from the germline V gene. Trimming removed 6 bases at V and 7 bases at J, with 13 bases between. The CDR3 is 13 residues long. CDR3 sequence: CASRQGARNEQFF. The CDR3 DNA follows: TGTGCCAGCAGGCAGGGTGCACGGAATGAGCAGTTCTTC.

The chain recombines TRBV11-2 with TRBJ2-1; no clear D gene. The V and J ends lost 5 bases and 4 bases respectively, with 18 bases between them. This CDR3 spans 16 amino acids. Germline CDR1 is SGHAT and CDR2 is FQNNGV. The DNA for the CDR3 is TGTGCCAGCAGCCTATGGGCCGCGGACGCTTACAATGAGCAGTTCTTC. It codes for CASSLWAADAYNEQFF.

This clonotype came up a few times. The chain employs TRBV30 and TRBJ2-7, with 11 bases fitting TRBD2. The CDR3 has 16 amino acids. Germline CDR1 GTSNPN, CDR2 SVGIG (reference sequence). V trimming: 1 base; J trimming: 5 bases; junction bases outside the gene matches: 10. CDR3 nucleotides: TGTGCCTGGAGTGACAAAGGCACTAGCGGGAGCGACGAGCAGTACTTC. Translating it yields CAWSDKGTSGSDEQYF.

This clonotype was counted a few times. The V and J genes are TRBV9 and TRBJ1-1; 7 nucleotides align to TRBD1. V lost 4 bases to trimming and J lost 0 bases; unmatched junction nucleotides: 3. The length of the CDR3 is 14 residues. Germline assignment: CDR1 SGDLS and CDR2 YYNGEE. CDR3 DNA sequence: TGTGCCAGCAGCCCGGGACAGATGAACACTGAAGCTTTCTTT. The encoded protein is CASSPGQMNTEAFF.

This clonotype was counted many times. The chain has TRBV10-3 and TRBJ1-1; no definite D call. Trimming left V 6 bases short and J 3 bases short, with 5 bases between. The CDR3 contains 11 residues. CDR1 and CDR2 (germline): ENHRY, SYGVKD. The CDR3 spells CAIRDHTEAFF. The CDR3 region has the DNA TGTGCCATCAGGGACCACACTGAAGCTTTCTTT.

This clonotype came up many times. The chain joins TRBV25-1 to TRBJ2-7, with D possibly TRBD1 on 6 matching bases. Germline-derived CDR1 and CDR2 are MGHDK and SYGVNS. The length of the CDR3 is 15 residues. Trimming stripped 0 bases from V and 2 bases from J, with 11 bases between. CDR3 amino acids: CASSEYPTGPYEQYF. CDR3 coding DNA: TGTGCCAGCAGTGAATACCCGACAGGACCCTACGAGCAGTACTTC.

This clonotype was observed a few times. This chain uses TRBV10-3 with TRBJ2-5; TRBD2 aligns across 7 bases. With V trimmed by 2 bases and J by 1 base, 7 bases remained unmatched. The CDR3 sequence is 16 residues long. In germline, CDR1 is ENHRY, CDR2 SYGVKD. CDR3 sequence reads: CAISEPDRGVQETQYF. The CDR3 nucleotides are TGTGCCATCAGTGAGCCGGATCGGGGGGTCCAAGAGACCCAGTACTTC.

CDR3 residues: CSASAASTSRGTQYF. The CDR3 bases are TGCAGTGCTAGTGCCGCTAGCACGTCGAGAGGTACGCAGTATTTT. This chain connects TRBV20-1 to TRBJ2-3; a possible D gene is TRBD2 (5 bases). The V gene's germline CDR1 is DFQATT and CDR2 SNEGSKA (reference sequence). This CDR3 spans 15 amino acids. V was trimmed by 3 bases and J by 8 bases, leaving 21 bases between them.

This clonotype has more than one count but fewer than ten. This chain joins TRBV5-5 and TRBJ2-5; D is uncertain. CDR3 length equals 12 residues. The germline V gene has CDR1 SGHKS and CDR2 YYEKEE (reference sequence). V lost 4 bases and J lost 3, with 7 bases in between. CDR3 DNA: TGTGCCAGCAGCCGTCGGGAAGAGACCCAGTACTTC. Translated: CASSRREETQYF.

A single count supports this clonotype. CDR3 sequence (DNA): TGTGCCAGTCAACAGGGGATCTACAATGAGCAGTTCTTC. It yields the protein CASQQGIYNEQFF. The chain joins TRBV7-9 to TRBJ2-1; TRBD1 matches at 7 bases. From germline, CDR1 is SEHNR and CDR2 FQNEAQ (reference sequence). After removal of 9 bases from V and 3 bases from J, the junction contained 5 bases not matched to a gene. The CDR3 sequence is 13 residues long.

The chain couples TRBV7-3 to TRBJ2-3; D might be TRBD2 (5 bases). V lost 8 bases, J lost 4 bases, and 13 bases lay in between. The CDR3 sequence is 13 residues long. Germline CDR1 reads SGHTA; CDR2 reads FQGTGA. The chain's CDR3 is CASSMAGPDTQYF. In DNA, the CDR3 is TGTGCCAGCTCCATGGCGGGCCCAGATACGCAGTATTTT.

The CDR3 region is CAISWDKASADTQYF. The DNA for the CDR3 is TGTGCCATCTCTTGGGACAAAGCAAGCGCAGATACGCAGTATTTT. The chain links TRBV10-3 to TRBJ2-3; TRBD1 might be the D (6 bases). The V end lost 8 bases, the J end lost 4 bases, and 19 bases lay between the germline ends. The CDR3 runs to 15 residues. CDR1 and CDR2 from the germline V gene are ENHRY and SYGVKD.

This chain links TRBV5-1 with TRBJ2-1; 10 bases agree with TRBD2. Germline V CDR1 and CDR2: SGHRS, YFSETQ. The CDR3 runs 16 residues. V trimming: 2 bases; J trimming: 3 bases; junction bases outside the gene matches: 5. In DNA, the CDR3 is TGCGCCAGCAGCTTTTATACTAGCGGGGTCTACAATGAGCAGTTCTTC. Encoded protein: CASSFYTSGVYNEQFF.

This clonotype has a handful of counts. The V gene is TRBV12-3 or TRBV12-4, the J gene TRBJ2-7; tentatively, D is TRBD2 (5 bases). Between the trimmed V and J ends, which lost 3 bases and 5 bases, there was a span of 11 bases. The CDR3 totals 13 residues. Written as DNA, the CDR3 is TGTGCCAGCAGTTTCTGGGGAGCAGACGAGCAGTACTTC. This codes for CASSFWGADEQYF.

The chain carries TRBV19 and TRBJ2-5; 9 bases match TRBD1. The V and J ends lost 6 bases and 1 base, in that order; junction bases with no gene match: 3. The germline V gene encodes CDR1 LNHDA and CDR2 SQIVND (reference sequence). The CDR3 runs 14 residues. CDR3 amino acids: CASRKTGGQETQYF. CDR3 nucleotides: TGTGCCAGTAGGAAGACAGGGGGCCAAGAGACCCAGTACTTC.

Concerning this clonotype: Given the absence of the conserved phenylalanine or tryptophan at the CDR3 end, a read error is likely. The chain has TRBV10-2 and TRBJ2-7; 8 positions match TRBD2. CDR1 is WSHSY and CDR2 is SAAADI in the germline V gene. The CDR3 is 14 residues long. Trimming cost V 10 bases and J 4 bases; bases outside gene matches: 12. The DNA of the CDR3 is TGCGCCACCACTCCGGGGGGGTCGATATACGAGCAGTACTCC. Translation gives CATTPGGSIYEQYS.

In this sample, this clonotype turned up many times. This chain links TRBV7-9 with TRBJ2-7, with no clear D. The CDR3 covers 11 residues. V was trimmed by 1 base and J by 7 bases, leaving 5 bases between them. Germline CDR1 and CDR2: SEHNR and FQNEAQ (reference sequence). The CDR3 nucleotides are TGTGCCAGCAGCTTAGTACGGGAGCAGTACTTC. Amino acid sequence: CASSLVREQYF.

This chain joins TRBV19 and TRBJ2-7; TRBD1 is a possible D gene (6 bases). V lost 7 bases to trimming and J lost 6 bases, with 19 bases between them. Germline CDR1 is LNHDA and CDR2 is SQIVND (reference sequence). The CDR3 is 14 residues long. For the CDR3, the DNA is TGTGCCAGTAATTGGGGACGGACAGCGTCCGAGCAGTACTTC. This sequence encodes CASNWGRTASEQYF.

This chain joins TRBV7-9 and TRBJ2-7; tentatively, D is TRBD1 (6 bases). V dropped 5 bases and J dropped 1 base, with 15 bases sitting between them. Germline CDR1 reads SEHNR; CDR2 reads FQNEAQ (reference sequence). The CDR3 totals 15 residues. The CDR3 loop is CASSQTGQGSYEQYF. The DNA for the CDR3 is TGTGCCAGCAGCCAGACCGGGCAGGGGTCCTACGAGCAGTACTTC.

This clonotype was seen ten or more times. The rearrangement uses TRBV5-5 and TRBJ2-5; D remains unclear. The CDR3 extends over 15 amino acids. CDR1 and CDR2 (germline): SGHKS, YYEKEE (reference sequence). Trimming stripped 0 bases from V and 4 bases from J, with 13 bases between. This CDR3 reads CASSLVVRERETQYF. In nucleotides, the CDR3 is TGTGCCAGCAGCTTGGTTGTAAGGGAACGAGAGACCCAGTACTTC.

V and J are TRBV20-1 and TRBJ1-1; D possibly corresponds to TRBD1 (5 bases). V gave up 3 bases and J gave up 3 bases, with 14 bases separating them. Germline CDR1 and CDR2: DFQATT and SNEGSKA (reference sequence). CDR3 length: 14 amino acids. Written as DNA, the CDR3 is TGCAGTGCTAGTTCCCAGGGTGTGTACACTGAAGCTTTCTTT. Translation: CSASSQGVYTEAFF.

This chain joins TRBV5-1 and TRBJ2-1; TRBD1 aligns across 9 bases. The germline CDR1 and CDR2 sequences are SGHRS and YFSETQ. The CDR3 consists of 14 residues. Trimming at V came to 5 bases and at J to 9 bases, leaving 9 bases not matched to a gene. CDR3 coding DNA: TGCGCCAGCAGTTCGGGACAGGGAATTTTTGAGCAGTTCTTC. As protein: CASSSGQGIFEQFF.

The CDR3 bases are TGTGCCAGCAGCTTAGCGTACGGGGGATCACCCCTCCACTTT. Amino acids: CASSLAYGGSPLHF. The gene calls are TRBV7-6 and TRBJ1-6; a weak D match, TRBD1 (5 bases). The CDR3 is made up of 14 amino acids. CDR1 is SGHVS, CDR2 FNYEAQ, per germline. V was trimmed by 0 bases and J by 10 bases, leaving 10 bases between them.

CDR3 sequence: CASSMDRGYEQYF. The CDR3 DNA is TGTGCCAGTAGTATGGACAGGGGGTACGAGCAGTACTTC. The chain carries TRBV19 and TRBJ2-7, with 10 bases matching TRBD1. With 3 bases clipped from V and 4 bases from J, the junction kept 0 bases outside the gene matches. Germline CDR1 and CDR2: LNHDA and SQIVND (reference sequence). This CDR3 spans 13 amino acids.

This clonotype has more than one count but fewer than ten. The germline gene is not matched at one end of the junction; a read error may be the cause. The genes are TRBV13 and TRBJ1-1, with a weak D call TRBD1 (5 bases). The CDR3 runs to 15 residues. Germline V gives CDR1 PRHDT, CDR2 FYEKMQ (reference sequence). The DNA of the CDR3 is TGTGCCAGCAGCGTAGGGGCGTCCCTGGAGACTGAAGCTTTCTTT. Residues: CASSVGASLETEAFF.

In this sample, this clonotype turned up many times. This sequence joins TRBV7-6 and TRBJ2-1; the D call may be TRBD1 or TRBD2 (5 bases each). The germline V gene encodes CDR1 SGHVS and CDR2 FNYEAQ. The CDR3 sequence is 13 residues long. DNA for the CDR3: TGTGTCCTAGGGGAAGAGGGTGGCGATGAGCAGTTCTTC. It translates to CVLGEEGGDEQFF.